Shown below are 13 T cell receptor beta chains from a single sample sequenced in a study of immune evolution from preneoplasia to lung adenocarcinoma. The protocol was immunoSEQ multiplex PCR, while the TCRdb copy is restricted to in-frame clones and leaves out a portion. Found here are 9,500 to 11,000 clones, more than 75% of them singletons; the top ten hold approximately 4.4%. The sequencing sample was made of FFPE minimally invasive lung adenocarcinoma tissue. The receptors were sampled from an older person with lung adenocarcinoma.

This clone was seen a single time. V gene TRBV10-1 combines with J gene TRBJ2-1, with D maybe TRBD1 (6 bases). V gave up 5 bases and J gave up 8 bases, with 13 bases separating them. The CDR3 covers 13 residues. The germline V gene has CDR1 WNHNN and CDR2 SYGVQD (reference sequence). The CDR3 loop reads CASSFTGSDEQFF. CDR3 coding DNA: TGCGCCAGCAGTTTTACAGGGTCGGATGAGCAGTTCTTC.

In this sample, this clone turned up once. The chain links TRBV12-5 to TRBJ2-3; D not resolved. Germline V gives CDR1 LGHNT, CDR2 FRNRAP. V lost 7 bases and J 0 bases, leaving 5 bases between the germline ends. The length of the CDR3 is 12 residues. The CDR3 sequence is CASAGSTDTQYF. The CDR3 nucleotides are TGTGCTAGTGCCGGGAGCACAGATACGCAGTATTTT.

This clone was seen more than once but under ten times. The gene calls are TRBV7-9 and TRBJ1-1; TRBD1 agrees at 7 bases. Trimming at V came to 6 bases and at J to 3 bases, leaving 7 bases not matched to a gene. The CDR3 extends over 14 amino acids. CDR1 is SEHNR and CDR2 is FQNEAQ in the germline V gene (reference sequence). The CDR3 DNA sequence: TGTGCCAGCAGGCCTAGGGGGCAGGACACTGAAGCTTTCTTT. It translates to CASRPRGQDTEAFF.

There are a few counts of this clone. The CDR3 loop is CASERGGIDQPQHF. In nucleotides, the CDR3 is TGTGCCAGTGAGAGGGGAGGCATTGATCAGCCCCAGCATTTT. This chain links TRBV28 with TRBJ1-5; D is perhaps TRBD1 (5 bases). Per germline, CDR1 MDHEN and CDR2 SYDVKM. The CDR3 spans 14 residues. V lost 9 bases to trimming and J lost 5 bases, with 17 bases between them.

The genes are TRBV5-4 and TRBJ1-3; D may be TRBD1 (6 bases). V dropped 4 bases and J dropped 4 bases, with 18 bases sitting between them. Germline assignment: CDR1 SGHNT and CDR2 YYREEE (reference sequence). The CDR3 length is 16 residues. The CDR3 region is CASSRSTDSEGNTIYF. The DNA for the CDR3 is TGTGCCAGCAGCAGGTCCACGGACAGCGAAGGAAACACCATATATTTT.

The chain couples TRBV14 to TRBJ2-2; D not certain. The V end lost 6 bases, the J end lost 6 bases, and 11 bases lay between the germline ends. Per germline, CDR1 SGHDN and CDR2 FVKESK. The CDR3 totals 13 residues. The CDR3: CASRARESGELFF. In DNA, the CDR3 is TGTGCCAGCAGGGCAAGAGAATCCGGGGAGCTGTTTTTT.

The rearrangement uses TRBV30 and TRBJ1-6, with 8 positions matching TRBD1. The ends lost 1 base at V and 9 bases at J; junction bases unmatched: 14. This CDR3 contains 17 residues. Per the germline V gene, CDR1 is GTSNPN and CDR2 is SVGIG (reference sequence). The DNA for the CDR3 is TGTGCCTGGAGTGCGGGAAGGACAGGGAGCCTTAGTTCACCCCTCCACTTT. Its protein is CAWSAGRTGSLSSPLHF.

This clone came up once. A junction boundary mismatches the germline segment, possibly from a read error. The chain has TRBV7-7 and TRBJ2-5; 15 nucleotides line up with TRBD2. Germline loops: CDR1 SSHAT, CDR2 FNYEAQ (reference sequence). This CDR3 region has 17 residues. The CDR3 is CASSLRTSGGAMETQYF. The CDR3 region has the DNA TGTGCTAGCAGCCTCCGGACTAGCGGGGGGGCTATGGAGACCCAGTACTTC.

The chain couples TRBV6-1 to TRBJ2-6; D unclear. Trimming left V 1 base short and J 0 bases short, with 4 bases between. The CDR3 runs to 15 residues. Germline V gene data show CDR1 as MNHNS and CDR2 as SASEGT. The CDR3: CASSEDSSGANVLTF. In DNA form, the CDR3 reads TGTGCCAGCAGTGAAGACAGCTCTGGGGCCAACGTCCTGACTTTC.

The chain links TRBV6-6 to TRBJ2-7; D is unresolved. V lost 6 bases and J lost 3, with 15 bases in between. This CDR3 spans 14 amino acids. The germline V gene has CDR1 MNHNY and CDR2 SVGAGI (reference sequence). CDR3 in amino acids: CASSPSGGFYEQYF. CDR3 sequence (DNA): TGTGCCAGCAGCCCCAGTGGTGGCTTCTACGAGCAGTACTTC.

The chain combines TRBV19 with TRBJ2-5; possible D gene TRBD1, 7 bases. The CDR3 totals 13 residues. Germline CDR1 is LNHDA and CDR2 is SQIVND (reference sequence). V lost 4 bases to trimming and J lost 4 bases, with 10 bases between them. The CDR3 nucleotides are TGTGCCAGTAGTACAGGGGGAGGAGAGACCCAGTACTTC. Protein: CASSTGGGETQYF.

The rearrangement uses TRBV18 and TRBJ2-1, with a tentative D call TRBD1 (6 bases). Trimming took off 2 bases at V and 5 bases at J, with 13 bases between the two ends. Per germline, CDR1 KGHSH and CDR2 LQKENI. The CDR3 is 15 residues long. The DNA of the CDR3 is TGTGCCAGCTCACCATCCTTTCCAGGGGACAATGAGCAGTTCTTC. Its translation: CASSPSFPGDNEQFF.

This clone has just a few counts. The chain combines TRBV27 with TRBJ1-1, with D unclear. The CDR3 has 14 residues. Germline-derived CDR1 and CDR2 are MNHEY and SMNVEV (reference sequence). V gave up 2 bases and J gave up 1 base, with 8 bases separating them. The CDR3 reads CASSLGGRNTEAFF. CDR3 DNA: TGTGCCAGCAGTTTAGGAGGGAGGAACACTGAAGCTTTCTTT.